One sample yielded the 16 T cell receptor beta chains listed below, sequenced in a study of early T cells in non-severe SARS-CoV-2 infection. TCRdb fed the 5' RACE reads into MiXCR, producing one record per CDR3 protein. The sample has about 60,000 distinct CDR3 sequences, roughly a tenth seen once. The sample consisted of whole blood. All receptors come from an adult who was a healthcare worker with PCR-confirmed SARS-CoV-2 infection or an uninfected control (not recorded which).

The V call is TRBV19, the J call TRBJ2-1; D uncertain. V was clipped by 5 bases and J by 6 bases, with 14 bases between them. Germline-derived CDR1 and CDR2 are LNHDA and SQIVND (reference sequence). CDR3 length: 14 residues. CDR3 in amino acids: CASSPPTVINEQFF. CDR3 DNA sequence: TGTGCCAGTAGTCCCCCGACGGTGATCAATGAGCAGTTCTTC.

The CDR3 DNA reads as TGTGCCAGTAGGGAGCGTACGGGTGAGCAGTTCTTC. Its translation is CASRERTGEQFF. The gene calls are TRBV19 and TRBJ2-1; no clear D. Germline V gene data show CDR1 as LNHDA and CDR2 as SQIVND (reference sequence). The CDR3 runs to 12 residues. The V and J ends lost 6 bases and 9 bases respectively, with 12 bases between them.

This clonotype was detected only a few times. The J gene is TRBJ2-3, the V gene TRBV5-1; TRBD1 matches at 9 bases. The CDR3 sequence is 13 residues long. J lost 4 bases, V lost 5 bases, and 2 bases had no gene match. The germline CDR1 and CDR2 sequences are SGHRS and YFSETQ. CDR3 bases: TGCGCCAGCAGGGACAGGGGCGCAGATACGCAGTATTTT. Protein product: CASRDRGADTQYF.

This clonotype turned up a few times. The V call is TRBV6-5, the J call TRBJ1-1; the D gene is possibly TRBD1 (5 bases). This CDR3 has 13 amino acids. Germline-derived CDR1 and CDR2 are MNHEY and SVGAGI. V lost 2 bases and J lost 7, with 11 bases in between. In nucleotides, the CDR3 is TGTGCCAGCAGTTACCGCGGGGGGATTGAAGCTTTCTTT. Translating gives CASSYRGGIEAFF.

This clonotype was observed a few times. This chain joins TRBV21-1 and TRBJ1-5; TRBD1 was called by the table and not checked on the DNA. TRBV21-1 constitutes a pseudogene. The CDR3 has 15 amino acids. CDR3 residues: CASSKGTGDDQPQHF. The CDR3 DNA sequence: TGTGCCAGCAGCAAAGGGACAGGGGACGATCAGCCCCAGCATTTT.

This clonotype was picked up a small number of times. The rearrangement links TRBV3-1 to TRBJ1-2, with TRBD1 as a possible D gene (6 bases). This CDR3 is 13 amino acids long. The germline V and J ends were trimmed by 4 bases and 6 bases, with 12 bases remaining between them. Germline loops: CDR1 LGHDT, CDR2 YNNKEL (reference sequence). CDR3 DNA sequence: TGTGCCAGCAGCCCGGACAGCGATAATGGCTACACCTTC. It encodes CASSPDSDNGYTF. Together with reference TRBV3-1 and TRBJ1-2, the CDR3 gives the full variable domain: DTAVSQTPKYLVTQMGNDKSIKCEQNLGHDTMYWYKQDSKKFLKIMFSYNNKELIINETVPNRFSPKSPDKAHLNLHINSLELGDSAVYFCASSPDSDNGYTFGSGTRLTVV.

CDR3 loop: CAISDAGRNYGYTF. The DNA of the CDR3 is TGTGCCATCAGTGACGCGGGGCGGAACTATGGCTACACCTTC. V gene TRBV10-3 combines with J gene TRBJ1-2, with a weak D call TRBD1 (5 bases). Trimming removed 3 bases at V and 2 bases at J, with 10 bases between. Germline V lookup: CDR1 ENHRY, CDR2 SYGVKD. The CDR3 totals 14 residues.

This clonotype was recorded many times. This rearrangement joins TRBV6-5 to TRBJ2-7; no definite D call. The CDR3 is made up of 14 amino acids. Germline CDR1 is MNHEY and CDR2 is SVGAGI. Trimming cost V 0 bases and J 0 bases, with 6 bases left between them. The CDR3 protein is CASSYSGISYEQYV. CDR3 coding DNA: TGTGCCAGCAGTTACTCAGGGATCTCCTACGAGCAGTACGTC.

The chain is built from TRBV27 and TRBJ2-7; 10 bases match TRBD2. The germline gives CDR1 MNHEY, CDR2 SMNVEV (reference sequence). This CDR3 has 17 amino acids. The J segment lost 0 bases and the V segment lost 6 bases, leaving 11 bases of the junction unmatched. CDR3 nucleotide sequence: TGTGCCAGCAGCCCAGGGAGCGGGGGGGTTAGCTCCTACGAGCAGTACGTC. Residues: CASSPGSGGVSSYEQYV.

There are a few counts of this clonotype. This rearrangement joins TRBV12-3 or TRBV12-4 to TRBJ1-5; no clear D. V shed 4 bases and J shed 2 bases, with 3 bases lying between them. This CDR3 region has 12 residues. CDR3 nucleotides: TGTGCCAGCAGTTACGGCAATCAGCCCCAGCATTTT. It specifies CASSYGNQPQHF.

This clonotype was recorded only once. The chain is built from TRBV29-1 and TRBJ2-5; TRBD2 matches at 7 bases. The V gene's germline CDR1 is SQVTM and CDR2 ANQGSEA. This CDR3 spans 12 amino acids. V dropped 7 bases and J dropped 4; count of bases not matched to a gene: 6. The chain's CDR3 is CSAWGGAETQYF. As DNA, the CDR3 is TGCAGCGCTTGGGGAGGGGCAGAGACCCAGTACTTC.

The V call is TRBV6-5, the J call TRBJ2-1; D is unclear. The CDR3 loop spans 12 amino acids. V was trimmed by 2 bases and J by 9 bases, leaving 8 bases between them. Germline lookup yields CDR1 MNHEY and CDR2 SVGAGI. The CDR3 sequence is CASSYVGGEQFF. The DNA of the CDR3 is TGTGCCAGCAGTTACGTGGGCGGTGAGCAGTTCTTC.

The chain joins TRBV5-1 to TRBJ1-1; D is unclear. Looked up from germline, CDR1 is SGHRS and CDR2 is YFSETQ. V was trimmed by 7 bases and J by 0 bases, leaving 13 bases between them. The CDR3 totals 14 residues. CDR3 bases: TGCGCCAGCGGAAGTGGCGGCGTGAACACTGAAGCTTTCTTT. Encoded protein: CASGSGGVNTEAFF. The complete variable domain, with remaining parts taken from reference TRBV5-1 and TRBJ1-1, reads KAGVTQTPRYLIKTRGQQVTLSCSPISGHRSVSWYQQTPGQGLQFLFEYFSETQRNKGNFPGRFSGRQFSNSRSEMNVSTLELGDSALYLCASGSGGVNTEAFFGQGTRLTVV.

This clonotype appeared a few times. The chain employs TRBV7-6 and TRBJ1-6; D is ambiguous. The CDR3 consists of 15 residues. Germline V CDR1 and CDR2: SGHVS, FNYEAQ. V gave up 3 bases and J gave up 5 bases, with 11 bases separating them. The CDR3 coding sequence is TGTGCCAGCAGCTTTCGGCGATCGGATAATTCACCCCTCCACTTT. This encodes CASSFRRSDNSPLHF.

This clonotype was found a few times. In nucleotides, the CDR3 is TGTGCCAGCAGCCAGGGACTAGTAGAGACCCAGTACTTC. Translation gives CASSQGLVETQYF. V and J are TRBV11-1 and TRBJ2-5, with 8 bases matching TRBD2. Germline CDR1 and CDR2: SGHAT and FQDESV (reference sequence). V was pared by 5 bases and J by 4 bases, with 3 bases of the junction left unmatched. This CDR3 comprises 13 residues.

This clonotype was counted a few times. This chain links TRBV29-1 with TRBJ1-1, with D hard to call. This CDR3 region has 14 residues. V was trimmed by 6 bases and J by 1 base, leaving 15 bases between them. CDR1 SQVTM and CDR2 ANQGSEA come from the germline V gene. The CDR3 is CSVHAAQWNTEAFF. The CDR3, as DNA: TGCAGCGTCCATGCTGCGCAGTGGAACACTGAAGCTTTCTTT.